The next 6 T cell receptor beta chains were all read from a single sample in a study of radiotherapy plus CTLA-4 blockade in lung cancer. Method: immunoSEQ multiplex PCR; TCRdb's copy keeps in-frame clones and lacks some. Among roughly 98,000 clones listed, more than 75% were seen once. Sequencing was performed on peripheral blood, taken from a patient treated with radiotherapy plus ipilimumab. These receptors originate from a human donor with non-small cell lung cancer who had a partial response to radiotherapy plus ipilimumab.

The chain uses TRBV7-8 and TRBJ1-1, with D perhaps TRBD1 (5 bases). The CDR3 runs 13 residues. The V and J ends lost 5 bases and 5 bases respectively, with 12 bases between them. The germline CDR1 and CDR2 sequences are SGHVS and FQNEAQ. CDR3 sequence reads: CASSIGGRTEAFF. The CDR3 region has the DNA TGTGCCAGCAGCATTGGGGGGAGGACTGAAGCTTTCTTT.

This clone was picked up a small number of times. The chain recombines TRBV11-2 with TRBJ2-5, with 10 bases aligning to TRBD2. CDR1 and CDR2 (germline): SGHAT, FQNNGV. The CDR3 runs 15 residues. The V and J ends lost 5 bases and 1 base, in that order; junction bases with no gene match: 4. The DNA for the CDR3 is TGTGCCAGCAGCGCCCGGACTAGCGGCCAAGAGACCCAGTACTTC. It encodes CASSARTSGQETQYF.

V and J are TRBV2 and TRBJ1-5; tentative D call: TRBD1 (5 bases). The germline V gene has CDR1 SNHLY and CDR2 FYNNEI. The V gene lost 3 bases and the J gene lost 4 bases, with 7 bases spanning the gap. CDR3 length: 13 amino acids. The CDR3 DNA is TGTGCCAGCAGTGAGGACACGAATCAGCCCCAGCATTTT. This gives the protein CASSEDTNQPQHF.

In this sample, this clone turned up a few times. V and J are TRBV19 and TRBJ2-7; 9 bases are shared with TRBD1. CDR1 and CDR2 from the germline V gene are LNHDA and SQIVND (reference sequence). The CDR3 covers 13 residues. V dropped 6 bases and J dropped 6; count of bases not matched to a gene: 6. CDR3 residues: CASSPQGAGEQYF. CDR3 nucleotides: TGTGCCAGTAGCCCACAGGGGGCGGGCGAGCAGTACTTC.

The CDR3 nucleotides are TGTGCCAGCAGTTCCCTACCGGAGGGGGCGAGATCCAATCAGCCCCAGCATTTT. Translating it yields CASSSLPEGARSNQPQHF. The genes are TRBV28 and TRBJ1-5, with 7 bases aligning to TRBD1. J lost 3 bases, V lost 4 bases, and 15 bases had no gene match. This CDR3 has 18 amino acids. The germline CDR1 and CDR2 sequences are MDHEN and SYDVKM.

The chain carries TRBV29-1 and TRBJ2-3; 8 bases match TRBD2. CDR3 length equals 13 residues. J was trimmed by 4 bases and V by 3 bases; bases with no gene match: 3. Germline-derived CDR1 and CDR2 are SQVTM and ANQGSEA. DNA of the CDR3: TGCAGCGTTGATCGGCGGGGGGCAGATACGCAGTATTTT. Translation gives CSVDRRGADTQYF.